These T cell receptor beta chains were read from a single sample in a study of CD8 T cells in ankylosing spondylitis. TCRdb re-called the 5' RACE reads through MiXCR, storing one row per CDR3 protein. This sample yields 230,000 or so distinct CDR3 sequences, of which over 15% are seen a single time; roughly a third belongs to the top ten. The source material was blood, either unsorted or a sorted T cell fraction (not recorded which). These receptors were taken from a male donor with ankylosing spondylitis or in good health (not recorded which). Each CDR3 is given with its conserved first and last residue. D genes are given only for firm matches. Not all rows give a size; the values are once, few, many and, for expanded clones, a class.

TRBJ1-2	TRBV9	many	TRBD1	TGTGCCAGCAGCGTAGAGGCAGGGGGCTGGTATGGCTACACCTTC	CASSVEAGGWYGYTF
TRBJ2-7	TRBV12-1	many	NA	TGTGCCAGCAGCTTTGTTAGGTTCGAGCGGGAGGTTAAAGAGAACCCCTACGAGCAGTACTTC	CASSFVRFEREVKENPYEQYF
TRBJ2-7	TRBV5-1	NA	TRBD2	TGCGCCAGCAGCTTGGTAGGGACTAGCGTCTACGAGCAGTACTTC	CASSLVGTSVYEQYF
TRBJ2-7	TRBV27	NA	TRBD1	TGTGCCAGCAGTTCGCCCTCCCACAGGGGTCTCTACGAGCAGTACTTC	CASSSPSHRGLYEQYF
TRBJ2-3	TRBV12-3/TRBV12-4	NA	NA	TGTGCCAGCAGTTACCACTCGCTTCCAGATACGCAGTATTTT	CASSYHSLPDTQYF
TRBJ2-7	TRBV11-2	NA	NA	TGTGCCAGCAGCTTGGTTCTGGGGAGCTACGAGCAGTACTTC	CASSLVLGSYEQYF
TRBJ2-1	TRBV4-1	few	TRBD2	TGCGCCAGCAGCCACACTCGACTAGCGGGAGGGGGTGAGCAGTTCTTC	CASSHTRLAGGGEQFF
TRBJ2-1	TRBV7-9	NA	TRBD2	TGTGCCAGCAGCTACCTTAGCGGGCCGAACAATGAGCAGTTCTTC	CASSYLSGPNNEQFF
TRBJ1-5	TRBV27	few	NA	TGTGCCAGCAGTATATCAAGTTTAGGTCAGCCCCAGCATTTT	CASSISSLGQPQHF
TRBJ2-4	TRBV28	NA	TRBD2	TGTGCCAGCAGCGGACTAGCGCGAAGTACCAAAAACATTCAGTACTTC	CASSGLARSTKNIQYF
TRBJ2-1	TRBV20-1	few	NA	TGCAGTGCTAGAGATATTTCAGGGACACCGTCCTACAATGAGCAGTTCTTC	CSARDISGTPSYNEQFF
TRBJ2-2	TRBV29-1	NA	NA	TGCAGCGCTTCTGGGGGGCCTTACCCGAACACCGGGGAGCTGTTTTTT	CSASGGPYPNTGELFF
TRBJ2-5	TRBV21-1	few	NA	TGTGCCCAGTCTACCGTGGGGTTTGGAGAGACCCAGTACTTC	CAQSTVGFGETQYF
TRBJ2-1	TRBV20-1	NA	NA	TGCAGTGCTAGAGTTTGGGCTACTAATGAGCAGTTCTTC	CSARVWATNEQFF
TRBJ2-1	TRBV12-3/TRBV12-4	few	NA	TGTGCCAGCAGTGACGGGACCCCTGAGCAGTTCTTC	CASSDGTPEQFF
TRBJ2-7	TRBV4-1	NA	TRBD1	TGCGCCAGCAGCCAAGAAACCTCGGGACAGGCAGGCTACGAGCAGTACTTC	CASSQETSGQAGYEQYF
TRBJ2-7	TRBV4-1	NA	NA	TGCGCCAGCAGCCAAGATCTAGGAGCGTGGTCTTCAGTCTCCTACGAGCAGTACTTC	CASSQDLGAWSSVSYEQYF
TRBJ1-5	TRBV9	NA	NA	TGTGCCAGCAGCGTAGGTGGAGGGTCCGGTCAGCCCCAGCATTTT	CASSVGGGSGQPQHF
TRBJ2-7	TRBV12-3/TRBV12-4	NA	NA	TGTGCCAGCAGCCTGTCAGGAATCTACGAGCAGTACTTC	CASSLSGIYEQYF
TRBJ2-1	TRBV13	NA	TRBD2	TGTGCCAGCAGCACCGGACTAGCGGGAGGGCCTGGGGAGCAGTTCTTC	CASSTGLAGGPGEQFF
TRBJ2-7	TRBV29-1	NA	NA	TGCAGCGCCCTTGGAGGGCCGAACGGCGAGCAGTACTTC	CSALGGPNGEQYF
TRBJ2-7	TRBV12-3/TRBV12-4	NA	NA	TGTGCCAGCAGTCCCACCCGGGAACTTCGTTACGAGCAGTACTTC	CASSPTRELRYEQYF
TRBJ2-4	TRBV12-3/TRBV12-4	NA	NA	TGTGCCAGCAGTTTTTTGGGGCCCCAAAACATTCAGTACTTC	CASSFLGPQNIQYF
TRBJ2-1	TRBV6-1	NA	TRBD2	TGTGCCAGCAGCACCTATCGCCCGGGACTAGCGGGAAATGAGCAGTTCTTC	CASSTYRPGLAGNEQFF
TRBJ2-7	TRBV7-2	NA	NA	TGTGCCAGCAGCTTAGTAAACCAGAGGGAGGAGCAGTACTTC	CASSLVNQREEQYF
TRBJ2-1	TRBV12-3/TRBV12-4	NA	NA	TGTGCCAGCAGAGGCTCCTACAATGAGCAGTTCTTC	CASRGSYNEQFF
TRBJ1-1	TRBV6-5	NA	NA	TGTGCCAGCAGTTACGGGACCCCGGGAGGCACTGAAGCTTTCTTT	CASSYGTPGGTEAFF
TRBJ2-5	TRBV7-9	NA	NA	TGTGCCAGCAGCCCCCCCTCACTAGCTATCCAAGAGACCCAGTACTTC	CASSPPSLAIQETQYF
TRBJ1-1	TRBV11-2	once	TRBD1	TGTGCCAGCAGACCAGGGGGCACTGAAGCTTTCTTT	CASRPGGTEAFF
TRBJ2-3	TRBV3-1	NA	NA	TGTGCCAGCAGCCCAATCACGGGAGACCATTATTTT	CASSPITGDHYF
TRBJ2-3	TRBV6-4	many	NA	TGTGCCAGCACCGATCAGGGTGACACAGATACGCAGTATTTT	CASTDQGDTDTQYF
TRBJ1-2	TRBV3-1	NA	NA	TGTGCCAGCACCAACGTCCCCGGGAACTATGGCTACACCTTC	CASTNVPGNYGYTF
TRBJ2-2	TRBV7-7	NA	NA	TGTGCTAGCAGCTTAGTTCACCGTCTGGGGGACACCGGGGAGCTGTTTTTT	CASSLVHRLGDTGELFF
TRBJ2-7	TRBV4-1	few	NA	TGCGCCAGCAGCCAAGATTCCGGACCAACCTACGAGCAGTACTTC	CASSQDSGPTYEQYF
TRBJ1-5	TRBV25-1	few	NA	TGTGCCAGCAGTGAACCAGGGGGCAATCAGCCCCAGCATTTT	CASSEPGGNQPQHF
TRBJ2-1	TRBV4-1	few	TRBD2	TGCGCCAGCAGCCCGCCAAGCGGGAGGGCGGGGTCGCAGTTCTTC	CASSPPSGRAGSQFF
TRBJ2-3	TRBV6-2/TRBV6-3	few	NA	TGTGCCAGCAGTTATCGCGGGCCAGAAGGAACGCAGTATTTT	CASSYRGPEGTQYF
TRBJ2-2	TRBV4-2	many	NA	TGTGCCAGCAGCCAAGTGATTGGGGGGAACACCGGGGAGCTGTTTTTT	CASSQVIGGNTGELFF
TRBJ2-7	TRBV29-1	few	NA	TGCAGCGCGGCGGGGCCACCTACCTACGAGCAGTACTTC	CSAAGPPTYEQYF
TRBJ2-2	TRBV4-3	few	NA	TGCGCCAGCAGCAGATGGATGAACACCGGGGAGCTGTTTTTT	CASSRWMNTGELFF
TRBJ2-2	TRBV6-5	NA	TRBD1	TGTGCCAGCAGTTATACGACAGGGGCGGCCGGGGAGCTGTTTTTT	CASSYTTGAAGELFF
TRBJ2-2	TRBV29-1	few	NA	TGCAGCGGGAGCGGGAACACCGGGGAGCTGTTTTTT	CSGSGNTGELFF
TRBJ1-2	TRBV12-3/TRBV12-4	NA	TRBD1	TGTGCCAGCAGTTTATGGGGGACAGAGTATGGCTACACCTTC	CASSLWGTEYGYTF
TRBJ1-2	TRBV6-1	many	NA	TGTGCCAGCAGTGAAGCGGCGGGGGCGGTCTATGGCTACACCTTC	CASSEAAGAVYGYTF
TRBJ2-7	TRBV15	NA	TRBD1	TGTGCCACCAGCAGGGTCCCGGGACAGGGGGGATACGAGCAGTACTTC	CATSRVPGQGGYEQYF